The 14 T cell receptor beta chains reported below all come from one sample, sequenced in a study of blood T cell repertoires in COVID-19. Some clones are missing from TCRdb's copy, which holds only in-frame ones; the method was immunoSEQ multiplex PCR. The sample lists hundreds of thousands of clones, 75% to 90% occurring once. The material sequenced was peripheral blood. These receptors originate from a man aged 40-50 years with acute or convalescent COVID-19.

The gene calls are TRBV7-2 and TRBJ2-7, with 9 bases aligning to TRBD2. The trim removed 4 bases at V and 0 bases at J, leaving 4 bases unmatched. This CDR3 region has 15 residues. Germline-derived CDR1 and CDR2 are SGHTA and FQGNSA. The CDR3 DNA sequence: TGTGCCAGCAGCTCAAGAGCGGGGGGCTCCTACGAGCAGTACTTC. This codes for CASSSRAGGSYEQYF.

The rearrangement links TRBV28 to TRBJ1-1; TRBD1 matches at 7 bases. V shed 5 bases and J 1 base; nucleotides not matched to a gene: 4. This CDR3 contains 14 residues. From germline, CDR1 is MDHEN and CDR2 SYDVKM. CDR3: CASSPDRTNTEAFF. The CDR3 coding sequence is TGTGCCAGCAGTCCGGACAGGACGAACACTGAAGCTTTCTTT.

The CDR3 loop reads CASSFRGFANEKLFF. The CDR3, as DNA: TGTGCCAGCAGCTTCAGGGGATTTGCTAATGAAAAACTGTTTTTT. V gene TRBV7-9 combines with J gene TRBJ1-4; perhaps TRBD1 as D (6 bases). CDR3 length: 15 residues. Germline values: CDR1 SEHNR, CDR2 FQNEAQ (reference sequence). Deletions cut 3 bases from V and 3 bases from J, with 11 bases between.

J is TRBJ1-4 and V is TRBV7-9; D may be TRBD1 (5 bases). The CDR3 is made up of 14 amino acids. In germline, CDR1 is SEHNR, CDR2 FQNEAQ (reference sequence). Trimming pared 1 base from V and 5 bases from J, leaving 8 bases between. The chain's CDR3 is CASSLGGLNEKLFF. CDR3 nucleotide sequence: TGTGCCAGCAGCTTAGGGGGCTTGAATGAAAAACTGTTTTTT.

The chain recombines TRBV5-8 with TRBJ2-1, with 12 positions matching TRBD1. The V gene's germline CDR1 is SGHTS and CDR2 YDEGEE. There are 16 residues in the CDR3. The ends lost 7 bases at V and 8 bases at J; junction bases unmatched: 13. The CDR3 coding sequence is TGTGCCAGCGGTCGAGGTGGGACAGGGGGCTGGGATGAGCAGTTCTTC. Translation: CASGRGGTGGWDEQFF.

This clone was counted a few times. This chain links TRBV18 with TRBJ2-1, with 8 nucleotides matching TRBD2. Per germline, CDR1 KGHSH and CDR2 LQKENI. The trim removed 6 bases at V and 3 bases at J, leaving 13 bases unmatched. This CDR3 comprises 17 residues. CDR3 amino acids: CASSYNSLAGLYNEQFF. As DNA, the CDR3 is TGTGCCAGCTCGTACAACTCCTTAGCGGGGCTCTACAATGAGCAGTTCTTC.

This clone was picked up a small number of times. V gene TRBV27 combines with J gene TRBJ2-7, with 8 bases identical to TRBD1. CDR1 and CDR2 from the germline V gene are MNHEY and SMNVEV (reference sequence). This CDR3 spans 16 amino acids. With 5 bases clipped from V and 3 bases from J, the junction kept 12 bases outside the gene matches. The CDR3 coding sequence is TGTGCCAGCAGTCCCTTCAGGGGGCTCTACTACTACGAGCAGTACTTC. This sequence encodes CASSPFRGLYYYEQYF.

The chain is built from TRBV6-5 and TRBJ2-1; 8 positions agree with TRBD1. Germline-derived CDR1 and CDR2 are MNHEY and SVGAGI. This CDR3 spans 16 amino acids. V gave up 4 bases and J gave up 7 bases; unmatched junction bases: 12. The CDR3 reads CASSLSGGWELNEQFF. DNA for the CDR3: TGTGCCAGCAGTTTATCAGGGGGCTGGGAACTGAATGAGCAGTTCTTC.

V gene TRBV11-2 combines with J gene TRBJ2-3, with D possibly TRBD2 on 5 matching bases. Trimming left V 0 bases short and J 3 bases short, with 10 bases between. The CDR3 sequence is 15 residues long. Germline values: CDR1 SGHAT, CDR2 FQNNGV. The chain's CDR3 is CASSLDGVATDTQYF. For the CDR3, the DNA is TGTGCCAGCAGCTTAGATGGGGTAGCGACAGATACGCAGTATTTT.

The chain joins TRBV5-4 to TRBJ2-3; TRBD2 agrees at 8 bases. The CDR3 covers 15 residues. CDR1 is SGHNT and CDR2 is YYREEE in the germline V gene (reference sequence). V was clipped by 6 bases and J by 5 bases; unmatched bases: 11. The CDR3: CASTLGSGAVDTQYF. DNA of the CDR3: TGTGCCAGCACCCTGGGTAGCGGGGCGGTAGATACGCAGTATTTT.

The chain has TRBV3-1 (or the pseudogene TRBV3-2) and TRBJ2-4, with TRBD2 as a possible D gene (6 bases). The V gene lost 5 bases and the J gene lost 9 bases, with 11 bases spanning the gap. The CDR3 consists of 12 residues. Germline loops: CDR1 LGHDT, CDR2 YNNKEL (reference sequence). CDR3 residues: CASSAGRGIQYF. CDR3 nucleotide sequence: TGTGCCAGCAGCGCGGGACGCGGCATTCAGTACTTC.

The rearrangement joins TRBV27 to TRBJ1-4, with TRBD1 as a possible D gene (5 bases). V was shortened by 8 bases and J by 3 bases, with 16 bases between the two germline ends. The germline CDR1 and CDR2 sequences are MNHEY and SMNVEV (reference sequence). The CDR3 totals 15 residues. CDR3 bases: TGTGCCAGCTCGGCGGGGCTATTAGCTAATGAAAAACTGTTTTTT. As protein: CASSAGLLANEKLFF.

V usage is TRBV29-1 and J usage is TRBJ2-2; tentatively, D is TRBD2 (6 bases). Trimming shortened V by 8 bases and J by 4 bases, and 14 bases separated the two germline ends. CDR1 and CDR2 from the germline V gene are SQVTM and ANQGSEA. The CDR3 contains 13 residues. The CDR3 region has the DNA TGCAGCTACGCGGGGTCGAGCACCGGGGAGCTGTTTTTT. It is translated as CSYAGSSTGELFF.

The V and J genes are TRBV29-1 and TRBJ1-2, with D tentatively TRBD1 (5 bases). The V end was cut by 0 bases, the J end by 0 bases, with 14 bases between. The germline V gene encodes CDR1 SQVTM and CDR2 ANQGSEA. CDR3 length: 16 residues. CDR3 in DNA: TGCAGCGTTGAAGATGTCGACAGCGAAGCTAACTATGGCTACACCTTC. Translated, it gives CSVEDVDSEANYGYTF.